The 15 T cell receptor beta chains given below trace back to one sample, sequenced in a study of post-analysis software for immune sequencing data. Findings and caveats of the study: A few TRBV segments were significantly more frequent in patients than in controls. TRBV5-6, TRBV5-1 and TRBV20-1 were among these segments.

What these receptors recognize is not known. The TCR beta cDNA libraries contained unique molecular identifiers. A single record per CDR3 protein comes from TCRdb applying MiXCR to the PCR reads. The sample holds hundreds of thousands of distinct CDR3 sequences; approximately 46% are singletons and the top ten take about 12%. The specimen was blood. The receptors originated from a girl aged 5-17 years with multiple sclerosis.

This chain connects TRBV28 to TRBJ2-7; D unresolved. Germline CDR1 reads MDHEN; CDR2 reads SYDVKM. The CDR3 runs 14 residues. The V and J ends lost 3 bases and 4 bases respectively, with 13 bases between them. The CDR3 nucleotides are TGTGCCAGCAGTTTCCTGAACAAGGTTTACGAGCAGTACTTC. This codes for CASSFLNKVYEQYF.

The rearrangement uses TRBV5-1 and TRBJ2-5; 11 bases match TRBD2. Trimming removed 0 bases from V and 1 base from J; junction bases left unmatched: 5. Germline V gives CDR1 SGHRS, CDR2 YFSETQ. The CDR3 extends over 17 amino acids. CDR3 coding DNA: TGCGCCAGCAGCTTGGTAGGAGGGACTAGCGGCCAAGAGACCCAGTACTTC. It codes for CASSLVGGTSGQETQYF.

The chain is built from TRBV20-1 and TRBJ2-7; unclear D gene. The DNA matches TRBJ2-1 better at its end, which makes the J call doubtful. The CDR3 runs 11 residues. Germline values: CDR1 DFQATT, CDR2 SNEGSKA (reference sequence). In DNA, the CDR3 is TGCAGTGCTAGAGTTAGGGTCGAGCAGTTCTTC. It encodes CSARVRVEQFF.

The rearrangement uses TRBV4-1 and TRBJ2-7, with 10 bases aligning to TRBD2. Germline trimming cut 0 bases from V and 3 bases from J; bases unmatched to any gene: 14. The CDR3 is 19 residues long. From germline, CDR1 is MGHRA and CDR2 YSYEKL. The DNA for the CDR3 is TGCGCCAGCAGCCAAGATGCGACTAGCGGGTACCGCCAGTACTACGAGCAGTACTTC. It specifies CASSQDATSGYRQYYEQYF.

The sample holds one count of this clonotype. The chain employs TRBV9 and TRBJ2-7; D not certain. CDR1 is SGDLS and CDR2 is YYNGEE in the germline V gene. Deletions cut 0 bases from V and 2 bases from J, with 9 bases between. The CDR3 loop spans 14 amino acids. DNA of the CDR3: TGTGCCAGCAGCGTAGACAGCTCTACCTACGAGCAGTACTTC. Translation: CASSVDSSTYEQYF.

The chain recombines TRBV12-3 or TRBV12-4 with TRBJ1-2; D unresolved. V gave up 5 bases and J gave up 5 bases, with 12 bases separating them. The CDR3 spans 13 residues. CDR3 protein: CASSMSRVYGYTF. The CDR3 DNA reads TGTGCCAGCAGTATGTCGAGGGTATATGGCTACACCTTC.

The J gene is TRBJ2-2, the V gene TRBV10-3; D is possibly TRBD1 or TRBD2 (5 bases each). The CDR3 totals 14 residues. Germline-derived CDR1 and CDR2 are ENHRY and SYGVKD. Deletions cut 4 bases from V and 4 bases from J, with 10 bases between. CDR3 sequence (DNA): TGTGCCATCAGTGTGGCAGGGAGCACCGGGGAGCTGTTTTTT. Its translation: CAISVAGSTGELFF.

This clonotype was counted a few times. The V call is TRBV15, the J call TRBJ2-7; possibly TRBD1 for D (5 bases). The J call may be incorrect, as the DNA end agrees better with TRBJ2-5. Per the germline V gene, CDR1 is LNHNV and CDR2 is YYDKDF (reference sequence). The CDR3 is 15 amino acids. The CDR3, as DNA: TGTGCCACCAGCAGGGACATTACGCTTGTGGGGACCCAGTACTTC. It is translated as CATSRDITLVGTQYF.

This clonotype was recorded at least ten times. The rearrangement links TRBV29-1 to TRBJ2-7; D is perhaps TRBD1 (6 bases). Germline V CDR1 and CDR2: SQVTM, ANQGSEA. CDR3 length: 11 amino acids. Trimming took 7 bases from V and 6 from J, leaving 13 bases between them. As DNA, the CDR3 is TGCAGCGGCTTACAGGGTTTCGAGCAGTACTTC. It specifies CSGLQGFEQYF.

This clonotype has just one count. The rearrangement uses TRBV4-3 and TRBJ2-5; 9 bases map to TRBD1. The germline V gene has CDR1 LGHNA and CDR2 YSLEER. V gave up 6 bases and J gave up 5 bases; unmatched junction bases: 7. The CDR3 loop spans 14 amino acids. DNA of the CDR3: TGCGCCAGCAGGCCGGGACAGGGTACGGAGACCCAGTACTTC. Translating gives CASRPGQGTETQYF.

This clonotype was detected a few times. V usage is TRBV20-1 and J usage is TRBJ2-7; TRBD1 matches at 8 bases. From germline, CDR1 is DFQATT and CDR2 SNEGSKA (reference sequence). This CDR3 comprises 15 residues. The V and J ends lost 3 bases and 5 bases, in that order; junction bases with no gene match: 12. The CDR3 DNA sequence: TGCAGTGCTAGGGACCACGGACAGGGTAGTCACGAGCAGTACTTC. This gives the protein CSARDHGQGSHEQYF.

The table lists this clonotype with many counts. J is TRBJ1-2 and V is TRBV4-1; TRBD1 matches at 7 bases. Germline lookup yields CDR1 MGHRA and CDR2 YSYEKL. There are 15 residues in the CDR3. V lost 4 bases, J lost 1 base, and 6 bases stayed unmatched. The CDR3 DNA reads TGCGCCAGCAGCCTAGCGACAGGGAATAACTATGGCTACACCTTC. Translated, it gives CASSLATGNNYGYTF.

This chain links TRBV15 with TRBJ1-2; unclear D gene. CDR1 LNHNV and CDR2 YYDKDF come from the germline V gene (reference sequence). V gave up 0 bases and J gave up 3 bases, with 8 bases separating them. CDR3 length: 14 amino acids. CDR3 protein: CATSREKGHYGYTF. For the CDR3, the DNA is TGTGCCACCAGCAGAGAAAAAGGGCACTATGGCTACACCTTC.

V is TRBV13 and J is TRBJ2-3; maybe TRBD2 (5 bases). CDR3 length: 15 amino acids. V lost 5 bases and J lost 8, with 20 bases in between. Germline V gene lookup returns CDR1 PRHDT and CDR2 FYEKMQ (reference sequence). This CDR3 is CASSATSGKFGTQYF. Here the CDR3 DNA reads TGTGCCAGCAGCGCAACAAGCGGAAAATTCGGTACGCAGTATTTT.

The chain carries TRBV20-1 and TRBJ1-6; 7 bases map to TRBD1. There are 16 residues in the CDR3. The germline gives CDR1 DFQATT, CDR2 SNEGSKA (reference sequence). The V and J ends lost 2 bases and 5 bases, in that order; junction bases with no gene match: 9. The CDR3 DNA is TGCAGTGCTAGACAAAAGGACAGGATGAATAATTCACCCCTCCACTTT. As protein: CSARQKDRMNNSPLHF.